This TCR beta chain was recorded in a study of blood T cell repertoires in COVID-19. Measured with immunoSEQ multiplex PCR; TCRdb has only the in-frame clones, and not every one. This sample has over 250,000 clones, with approximately 88% found just once. What was sequenced was peripheral blood. The sequence was collected from a man aged 50 or older with acute or convalescent COVID-19.

The CDR3 here is CASSLNPGYNEQFF. The CDR3 DNA reads as TGTGCCAGCAGCTTAAACCCGGGTTACAATGAGCAGTTCTTC. The chain joins TRBV7-3 to TRBJ2-1; unclear D gene. V lost 1 base and J lost 4, with 8 bases in between. Looked up from germline, CDR1 is SGHTA and CDR2 is FQGTGA. The CDR3 spans 14 residues.